A single sample gave rise to the 22 T cell receptor beta chains below, sequenced in a study of Graves' ophthalmopathy and Graves' hyperthyroidism. From RNA, the CDR3 regions of TCR beta chains were amplified and sequenced. In the first round, RT-PCR was carried out with HTBI primers, and a multiplex PCR formed the second round. TCRdb used MiXCR to reprocess the multiplex PCR reads, holding one entry per CDR3 protein. The sample has some 240,000 distinct CDR3 sequences; around 45% are singletons. The sample taken for sequencing was peripheral blood. The receptor set was obtained from an adult man with Graves' ophthalmopathy.

The gene calls are TRBV5-1 and TRBJ2-7, with a tentative D call TRBD2 (7 bases). The CDR3 loop spans 15 amino acids. CDR1 is SGHRS and CDR2 is YFSETQ in the germline V gene. The V gene lost 3 bases and the J gene lost 2 bases, with 15 bases spanning the gap. The CDR3 loop is CASSSGMGGPYEQYF. The CDR3 coding sequence is TGCGCCAGCAGCTCGGGGATGGGGGGGCCCTACGAGCAGTACTTC. Filled out from reference TRBV5-1 and TRBJ2-7, the complete variable domain reads KAGVTQTPRYLIKTRGQQVTLSCSPISGHRSVSWYQQTPGQGLQFLFEYFSETQRNKGNFPGRFSGRQFSNSRSEMNVSTLELGDSALYLCASSSGMGGPYEQYFGPGTRLTVT.

This clonotype was observed a handful of times. The chain has TRBV20-1 and TRBJ1-5; D is uncertain. V shed 1 base and J shed 4 bases, with 8 bases lying between them. CDR3 size: 13 residues. The germline CDR1 and CDR2 sequences are DFQATT and SNEGSKA (reference sequence). Here the CDR3 DNA reads TGCAGTGCTAGAGCGATGGGGAATCAGCCCCAGCATTTT. Encoded protein: CSARAMGNQPQHF.

V gene TRBV20-1 combines with J gene TRBJ1-2; no firm D call. The germline V gene has CDR1 DFQATT and CDR2 SNEGSKA (reference sequence). Trimming took 7 bases from V and 4 from J, leaving 10 bases between them. The CDR3 is made up of 11 amino acids. The CDR3 sequence is CSEPGGYGYTF. CDR3 coding DNA: TGCAGTGAACCCGGAGGCTATGGCTACACCTTC.

This clonotype came up once. The chain couples TRBV7-2 to TRBJ2-3; D ambiguous. Germline CDR1 SGHTA, CDR2 FQGNSA. The CDR3 contains 13 residues. Trimming took off 1 base at V and 9 bases at J, with 11 bases between the two ends. The CDR3 DNA sequence: TGTGCCAGCAGCTTAGACCTAGGTGACACGCAGTATTTT. Protein sequence: CASSLDLGDTQYF.

This clonotype was observed many times. The genes are TRBV15 and TRBJ2-5, with 11 bases lining up with TRBD1. The ends lost 1 base at V and 4 bases at J; junction bases unmatched: 2. Per germline, CDR1 LNHNV and CDR2 YYDKDF (reference sequence). The CDR3 runs to 15 residues. The CDR3: CATSRGTGGVETQYF. CDR3 in DNA: TGTGCCACCAGCAGAGGGACAGGGGGCGTAGAGACCCAGTACTTC.

This chain joins TRBV12-3 or TRBV12-4 and TRBJ2-5; the match to TRBD2 covers 10 bases. V lost 6 bases, J lost 2 bases, and 9 bases stayed unmatched. The CDR3 runs to 16 residues. DNA of the CDR3: TGTGCCAGCAGCCACTTGACTAGCGGGCAACAAGAGACCCAGTACTTC. Encoded protein: CASSHLTSGQQETQYF.

The rearrangement links TRBV29-1 to TRBJ2-1; D gene uncertain. CDR3 length equals 10 residues. Trimming took 5 bases from V and 3 from J, leaving 2 bases between them. Germline loops: CDR1 SQVTM, CDR2 ANQGSEA. This CDR3 reads CSVFYNEQFF. DNA for the CDR3: TGCAGCGTTTTCTACAATGAGCAGTTCTTC.

This sequence joins TRBV20-1 and TRBJ2-7, with D possibly matching TRBD2 (5 bases). The CDR3 runs 19 residues. The germline V gene encodes CDR1 DFQATT and CDR2 SNEGSKA (reference sequence). V was cut by 1 base and J by 7 bases, with 32 bases left in between. In DNA form, the CDR3 reads TGCAGTGCTAGAGCCCTCGGGGAAGGGATGTGGAGAGGCTTGAGGGAGCAGTACTTC. Protein sequence: CSARALGEGMWRGLREQYF.

A few counts support this clonotype. The CDR3 loop reads CASSSEGVGGYTF. The CDR3 nucleotides are TGTGCCAGCAGCTCGGAAGGGGTCGGGGGCTACACCTTC. The chain uses TRBV7-9 and TRBJ1-2, with D tentatively TRBD1 (5 bases). V lost 4 bases, J lost 8 bases, and 14 bases lay in between. Germline values: CDR1 SEHNR, CDR2 FQNEAQ (reference sequence). CDR3 length: 13 amino acids.

As for this clonotype: The junction departs from germline at one end; a sequencing error may be responsible. This chain links TRBV7-3 with TRBJ1-5, with a possible D match to TRBD1 (5 bases). CDR1 and CDR2 (germline): SGHTA, FQGTGA. The CDR3 totals 14 residues. This CDR3 reads CASSPGWGWEPQHF. In DNA form, the CDR3 reads TGCGCCAGCAGCCCAGGTTGGGGGTGGGAGCCCCAGCATTTT.

This sequence joins TRBV11-2 and TRBJ2-5; no reliable D call. V was trimmed by 5 bases and J by 5 bases, leaving 12 bases between them. CDR1 and CDR2 from the germline V gene are SGHAT and FQNNGV. This CDR3 has 13 residues. The chain's CDR3 is CASSTYVVETQYF. For the CDR3, the DNA is TGTGCCAGCAGCACATATGTCGTGGAGACCCAGTACTTC.

About this clonotype itself: Germline and junction disagree at one end, which may indicate a read error. CDR3 region: CSVQKTGNTEAFF. The DNA for the CDR3 is TGCAGTGTTCAAAAGACAGGGAACACTGAGGCTTTCTTT. V gene TRBV20-1 combines with J gene TRBJ1-1, with 7 bases that match TRBD1. Germline assignment: CDR1 DFQATT and CDR2 SNEGSKA (reference sequence). This CDR3 is 13 amino acids long.

The chain couples TRBV24-1 to TRBJ2-7; 14 nucleotides match TRBD2. This CDR3 has 15 amino acids. The V and J ends lost 4 bases and 5 bases, in that order; junction bases with no gene match: 3. Germline values: CDR1 KGHDR, CDR2 SFDVKD. The CDR3 region has the DNA TGTGCCACCAGTGAGACTAGCGGGAGGGCCGACGAGCAGTACTTC. It translates to CATSETSGRADEQYF.

The rearrangement uses TRBV2 and TRBJ1-5; 9 bases align to TRBD1. Germline loops: CDR1 SNHLY, CDR2 FYNNEI. The CDR3 contains 14 residues. The V gene end was trimmed by 6 bases and the J gene end by 8 bases; junction bases not matched to a gene: 8. In nucleotides, the CDR3 is TGTGCCAGCAGCGGACAGGGGTCCAGCAAGCCCCAGCATTTT. It translates to CASSGQGSSKPQHF.

The rearrangement links TRBV5-6 to TRBJ2-7; weak D call: TRBD1 (6 bases). The ends were cut back, 1 base at V and 5 bases at J, with 16 bases in the middle. The V gene's germline CDR1 is SGHDT and CDR2 YYEEEE. The CDR3 has 15 amino acids. The CDR3 loop reads CASSLSAGVSDEQYF. DNA of the CDR3: TGTGCCAGCAGCTTGTCCGCAGGGGTTTCCGACGAGCAGTACTTC. The entire variable domain, with the rest obtained from reference TRBV5-6 and TRBJ2-7, is as follows: DAGVTQSPTHLIKTRGQQVTLRCSPKSGHDTVSWYQQALGQGPQFIFQYYEEEERQRGNFPDRFSGHQFPNYSSELNVNALLLGDSALYLCASSLSAGVSDEQYFGPGTRLTVT.

V and J are TRBV4-1 and TRBJ1-5; TRBD1 matches at 9 bases. V lost 4 bases, J lost 0 bases, and 7 bases stayed unmatched. The CDR3 runs 17 residues. In germline, CDR1 is MGHRA, CDR2 YSYEKL. The CDR3 DNA reads as TGCGCCAGCAGCCCGGCCGGGACAGGGAATAGCAATCAGCCCCAGCATTTT. Its translation: CASSPAGTGNSNQPQHF.

The chain carries TRBV7-2 and TRBJ2-2, with 12 bases aligning to TRBD2. The CDR3 length is 15 residues. Trimming removed 6 bases from V and 6 bases from J; junction bases left unmatched: 5. Germline CDR1 is SGHTA and CDR2 is FQGNSA. The CDR3 nucleotides are TGTGCCAGCAGTTCGACTAGCGGGGGAGCCGGGGAGCTGTTTTTT. It is translated as CASSSTSGGAGELFF.

The chain joins TRBV7-9 to TRBJ1-2; D is possibly TRBD1 (5 bases). The ends were cut back, 8 bases at V and 4 bases at J, with 14 bases in the middle. The CDR3 length is 13 residues. The germline gives CDR1 SEHNR, CDR2 FQNEAQ (reference sequence). DNA of the CDR3: TGTGCCAGCTCACCCCCCGGGGGCTATGGCTACACCTTC. Amino acids: CASSPPGGYGYTF.

As regards this clonotype: One end of the junction is discordant with germline, which a read error may explain. The chain employs TRBV7-2 and TRBJ2-7; 8 bases line up with TRBD2. Germline-derived CDR1 and CDR2 are SGHTA and FQGNSA. The CDR3 totals 14 residues. The CDR3 reads CASSGREGVYGQYF. The CDR3 DNA reads as TGTGCCAGCAGCGGTCGGGAGGGCGTCTACGGGCAGTACTTC. Combining the CDR3 with reference TRBV7-2 and TRBJ2-7 gives the whole variable domain GAGVSQSPSNKVTEKGKDVELRCDPISGHTALYWYRQSLGQGLEFLIYFQGNSAPDKSGLPSDRFSAERTGGSVSTLTIQRTQQEDSAVYLCASSGREGVYGQYFGPGTRLTVT.

Concerning this clonotype itself: Its ends do not fully match the called genes, so a read error is possible. The CDR3 nucleotides read TGTGCCAGCAGTTTAACGAGCGGGTTGGGAGATGGCTACACCTTC. It specifies CASSLTSGLGDGYTF. The rearrangement links TRBV10-3 to TRBJ1-2; D unresolved. Germline CDR1 reads ENHRY; CDR2 reads SYGVKD. This CDR3 comprises 15 residues.

The chain uses TRBV2 and TRBJ1-2, with 7 bases identical to TRBD1. The CDR3 has 14 amino acids. V was pared by 8 bases and J by 2 bases, with 8 bases of the junction left unmatched. Germline-derived CDR1 and CDR2 are SNHLY and FYNNEI. Here the CDR3 reads CASVQGWVNYGYTF. The CDR3, as DNA: TGTGCCAGCGTACAGGGGTGGGTCAACTATGGCTACACCTTC. Full variable domain (rest looked up from reference TRBV2 and TRBJ1-2): EPEVTQTPSHQVTQMGQEVILRCVPISNHLYFYWYRQILGQKVEFLVSFYNNEISEKSEIFDDQFSVERPDGSNFTLKIRSTKLEDSAMYFCASVQGWVNYGYTFGSGTRLTVV.

The chain combines TRBV6-4 with TRBJ2-2, with D unclear. The germline CDR1 and CDR2 sequences are MRHNA and SNTAGT. V was trimmed by 0 bases and J by 1 base, leaving 9 bases between them. This CDR3 has 16 amino acids. The CDR3 here is CASSDSAGLNTGELFF. The CDR3, as DNA: TGTGCCAGCAGTGACTCGGCTGGCCTGAACACCGGGGAGCTGTTTTTT.